The clone carrying this TCR beta chain was observed a handful of times. Antigen: not known. This sample is drawn from a study of PD-1 blockade in classical Hodgkin lymphoma. Time point in this sample: cycle 4 day 1 (C4D1), after five to seven weeks of nivolumab. In every patient, relapse followed autologous stem cell transplantation, while exposure to brentuximab vedotin differed. Purification of CD4+ T cells from thawed PBMCs was performed via magnetic negative selection. This CDR3 region has 13 residues. V was pared by 7 bases and J by 1 base, with 10 bases between. CDR1 and CDR2 (germline): ENHRY, SYGVKD. Some clones are missing from TCRdb's copy, which holds only in-frame ones; the method was immunoSEQ multiplex PCR. The sample shows tens of thousands of clones, roughly nine tenths of them seen only once. General observations from the study: Baseline diversity resembling that of newly diagnosed patients was seen in complete responders. By C4D1, CD4+ diversity increased significantly, especially in complete responders.

The J gene is TRBJ1-1, the V gene TRBV10-3; possible D gene TRBD1, 6 bases. The sequence was collected from a human donor with classical Hodgkin lymphoma. The sequenced sample was CD4+ T cells from blood, obtained before the fourth cycle of nivolumab. The CDR3 region is CAITRTENTEAFF. The CDR3 DNA is TGTGCCATCACCAGGACAGAGAACACTGAAGCTTTCTTT.